This passage covers 18 T cell receptor beta chains from one sample sequenced in a study of cytomegalovirus exposure and HLA in healthy donors. Vbeta (60) and Jbeta (13) primers were used in the PCR. Assay: immunoSEQ multiplex PCR; the TCRdb copy retains only in-frame clones and omits some. The table lists 50,000 to 65,000 clones, about three quarters of them singletons, with roughly 3% in the top ten. What was sequenced was PBMCs. These receptor sequences come from a man younger than 30 in good health and CMV-seronegative.

This clone was seen a handful of times. This chain joins TRBV6-1 and TRBJ1-2, with TRBD1 matching over 7 bases. In germline, CDR1 is MNHNS, CDR2 SASEGT. The V segment lost 6 bases and the J segment 6 bases; nucleotides outside the gene matches: 1. The length of the CDR3 is 11 residues. The CDR3 region has the DNA TGTGCCAGCAGGCAGGGGGATGGCTACACCTTC. This gives the protein CASRQGDGYTF.

The chain employs TRBV6-5 and TRBJ1-6, with D possibly being TRBD1 (6 bases). Germline-derived CDR1 and CDR2 are MNHEY and SVGAGI. V lost 5 bases and J lost 8, with 16 bases in between. The CDR3 length is 15 residues. The CDR3 region has the DNA TGTGCCAGCAGTCCTTCCGGGACACGAGATTCACCCCTCCACTTT. Its translation is CASSPSGTRDSPLHF.

This clone turned up a few times. The V gene is TRBV19, the J gene TRBJ1-2, with D uncertain. Trimming removed 4 bases at V and 5 bases at J, with 8 bases between. From germline, CDR1 is LNHDA and CDR2 SQIVND (reference sequence). The CDR3 totals 12 residues. Here the CDR3 DNA reads TGTGCCAGTAGTAAATCCGGGTATGGCTACACCTTC. This encodes CASSKSGYGYTF. The variable domain in full, with the rest retrieved from reference TRBV19 and TRBJ1-2, is DGGITQSPKYLFRKEGQNVTLSCEQNLNHDAMYWYRQDPGQGLRLIYYSQIVNDFQKGDIAEGYSVSREKKESFPLTVTSAQKNPTAFYLCASSKSGYGYTFGSGTRLTVV.

This clone was observed a few times. This chain uses TRBV19 with TRBJ1-4, with TRBD1 as a possible D gene (6 bases). CDR3 length: 14 residues. Trimming removed 5 bases at V and 7 bases at J, with 14 bases between. Germline V gives CDR1 LNHDA, CDR2 SQIVND (reference sequence). CDR3 nucleotide sequence: TGTGCCAGTAGTCGACAGGCCGAAGGTGAAAAACTGTTTTTT. It codes for CASSRQAEGEKLFF.

In its sample, this clone was seen a few times. The V gene is TRBV6-6, the J gene TRBJ1-1; 7 nucleotides agree with TRBD1. The length of the CDR3 is 12 residues. The germline gives CDR1 MNHNY, CDR2 SVGAGI (reference sequence). V shed 5 bases, J shed 7 bases, and the junction held 4 bases outside the gene matches. CDR3 in DNA: TGTGCCAGCAGTCATAGACAGGGTGAAGCTTTCTTT. Amino acid sequence: CASSHRQGEAFF.

The chain joins TRBV29-1 to TRBJ1-4, with D unresolved. Germline V lookup: CDR1 SQVTM, CDR2 ANQGSEA. Trimming pared 7 bases from V and 8 bases from J, leaving 14 bases between. The CDR3 runs 12 residues. CDR3 DNA: TGCAGCGCCCGAGGGCTCGGGGAAAAACTGTTTTTT. Translation gives CSARGLGEKLFF.

The CDR3 loop reads CASSFRENQSSYNEQFF. As DNA, the CDR3 is TGTGCCAGCAGCTTCCGGGAGAACCAATCCTCCTACAATGAGCAGTTCTTC. The chain links TRBV13 to TRBJ2-1, with D maybe TRBD2 (6 bases). Germline V gene data show CDR1 as PRHDT and CDR2 as FYEKMQ (reference sequence). There are 17 residues in the CDR3. V lost 3 bases, J lost 0 bases, and 15 bases lay in between.

V is TRBV11-1 and J is TRBJ1-2; TRBD1 is a possible D gene (5 bases). CDR1 is SGHAT and CDR2 is FQDESV in the germline V gene (reference sequence). Trimming removed 3 bases from V and 8 bases from J, with 19 bases in between. The length of the CDR3 is 15 residues. The CDR3 loop is CASSFQRGSPDGYTF. Here the CDR3 DNA reads TGTGCCAGCAGCTTTCAGCGGGGGTCCCCGGACGGCTACACCTTC.

This clone has a single count. The chain has TRBV2 and TRBJ2-7; D might be TRBD1 (6 bases). V was shortened by 7 bases and J by 2 bases, with 12 bases between the two germline ends. The CDR3 has 13 residues. Germline loops: CDR1 SNHLY, CDR2 FYNNEI. The CDR3 region is CASTAGVAYEQYF. The CDR3 DNA is TGTGCCAGCACCGCAGGGGTCGCCTACGAGCAGTACTTC.

The chain combines TRBV30 with TRBJ1-4; D ambiguous. Germline CDR1 is GTSNPN and CDR2 is SVGIG (reference sequence). The CDR3 spans 14 residues. The V gene lost 4 bases and the J gene lost 0 bases, with 9 bases spanning the gap. CDR3 sequence (DNA): TGTGCCTGGACGGCCGGGGCAACTAATGAAAAACTGTTTTTT. This codes for CAWTAGATNEKLFF.

CDR3 coding DNA: TGCGCCAGCAGCGTGTCCGGGGAGACCCAGTACTTC. Translation gives CASSVSGETQYF. The gene calls are TRBV5-1 and TRBJ2-5; D is undetermined. The CDR3 extends over 12 amino acids. The V and J ends lost 4 bases and 5 bases respectively, with 9 bases between them. Looked up from germline, CDR1 is SGHRS and CDR2 is YFSETQ.

The J gene is TRBJ2-7, the V gene TRBV18; D is perhaps TRBD1 (5 bases). CDR3 length equals 13 residues. Trimming stripped 3 bases from V and 4 bases from J, with 10 bases between. The germline CDR1 and CDR2 sequences are KGHSH and LQKENI. The CDR3 is CASSPSQGYEQYF. In DNA form, the CDR3 reads TGTGCCAGCTCACCCTCTCAGGGATACGAGCAGTACTTC.

The gene calls are TRBV7-2 and TRBJ1-3; TRBD1 matches at 7 bases. Germline V gives CDR1 SGHTA, CDR2 FQGNSA. CDR3 length: 17 residues. Germline trimming cut 2 bases from V and 0 bases from J; bases unmatched to any gene: 7. CDR3: CASSLQGDPLSGNTIYF. CDR3 nucleotides: TGTGCCAGCAGCTTACAGGGGGACCCCCTCTCTGGAAACACCATATATTTT. Based on the CDR3 plus reference TRBV7-2 and TRBJ1-3, the full variable domain is GAGVSQSPSNKVTEKGKDVELRCDPISGHTALYWYRQSLGQGLEFLIYFQGNSAPDKSGLPSDRFSAERTGGSVSTLTIQRTQQEDSAVYLCASSLQGDPLSGNTIYFGEGSWLTVV.

This chain uses TRBV28 with TRBJ2-7, with 8 bases aligning to TRBD1. Germline V CDR1 and CDR2: MDHEN, SYDVKM. With 3 bases clipped from V and 3 bases from J, the junction kept 7 bases outside the gene matches. The CDR3 runs 15 residues. Here the CDR3 DNA reads TGTGCCAGCAGTTTTCGGGACAGGTATGGCTACGAGCAGTACTTC. Its protein product is CASSFRDRYGYEQYF.

The rearrangement uses TRBV30 and TRBJ2-1; no reliable D call. The CDR3 length is 12 residues. The germline CDR1 and CDR2 sequences are GTSNPN and SVGIG (reference sequence). V shed 3 bases and J shed 15 bases, with 18 bases lying between them. CDR3 region: CAWRAEANVWFF. In nucleotides, the CDR3 is TGTGCCTGGAGAGCAGAGGCCAATGTCTGGTTCTTC.

The chain links TRBV29-1 to TRBJ1-1; the match to TRBD1 covers 7 bases. The V segment lost 7 bases and the J segment 8 bases; nucleotides outside the gene matches: 16. The CDR3 has 14 amino acids. CDR1 is SQVTM, CDR2 ANQGSEA, per germline. The CDR3 sequence is CSAPAPGQAAEAFF. As DNA, the CDR3 is TGCAGCGCCCCCGCTCCCGGACAGGCCGCCGAAGCTTTCTTT.

The V gene is TRBV11-2, the J gene TRBJ2-7; 8 positions match TRBD2. The CDR3 covers 16 residues. The ends lost 0 bases at V and 3 bases at J; junction bases unmatched: 7. CDR1 SGHAT and CDR2 FQNNGV come from the germline V gene. The CDR3 region is CASSLEWVTSDYEQYF. Written as DNA, the CDR3 is TGTGCCAGCAGCTTAGAGTGGGTGACTAGCGACTACGAGCAGTACTTC.

This clone is a singleton in its sample. The V and J genes are TRBV6-5 and TRBJ2-7, with 9 bases matching TRBD1. Looked up from germline, CDR1 is MNHEY and CDR2 is SVGAGI. J lost 2 bases, V lost 6 bases, and 8 bases had no gene match. This CDR3 comprises 15 residues. CDR3 coding DNA: TGTGCCAGCAGCAGGGGACAGGGCACAGCCTACGAGCAGTACTTC. Translated, it gives CASSRGQGTAYEQYF.